This T cell receptor beta chain came from a study of patients and donors after allogeneic stem cell transplantation. TCRdb reprocessed the RT-PCR reads via MiXCR and lists one record per CDR3 protein. The top ten hold under 30% of the sample, which has 98,000 or so distinct CDR3 sequences, 35% to 45% seen once. Trimming took 3 bases from V and 6 from J; bases not matched to a gene: 6. Germline values: CDR1 SGHDT, CDR2 YYEEEE. The CDR3 runs 14 residues. Sequenced material: blood, either unsorted or a sorted T cell fraction (not recorded which). This chain connects TRBV5-6 to TRBJ2-1; 7 bases align to TRBD1. The clonotype comes from a human donor who was either an allogeneic HSCT recipient or a stem cell or donor lymphocyte infusion donor (not recorded which). It is not recorded whose cells these are; they may come from a transplant donor. CDR3 residues: CASSSPGQSNEQFF. CDR3 DNA sequence: TGTGCCAGCAGCTCTCCGGGACAGAGCAATGAGCAGTTCTTC.